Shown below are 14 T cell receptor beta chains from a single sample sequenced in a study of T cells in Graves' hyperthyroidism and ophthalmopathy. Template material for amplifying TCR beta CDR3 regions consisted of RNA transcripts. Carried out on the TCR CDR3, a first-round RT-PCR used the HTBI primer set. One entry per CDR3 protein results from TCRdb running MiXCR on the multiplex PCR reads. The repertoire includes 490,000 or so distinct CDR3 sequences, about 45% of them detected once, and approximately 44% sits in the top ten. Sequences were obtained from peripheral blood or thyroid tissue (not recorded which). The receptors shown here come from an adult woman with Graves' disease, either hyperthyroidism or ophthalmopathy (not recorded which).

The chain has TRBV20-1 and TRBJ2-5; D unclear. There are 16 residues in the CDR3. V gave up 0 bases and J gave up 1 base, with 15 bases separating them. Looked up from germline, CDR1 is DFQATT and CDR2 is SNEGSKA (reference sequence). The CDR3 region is CSAREPVAASQETQYF. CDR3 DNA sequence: TGCAGTGCTAGAGAACCTGTGGCAGCATCCCAAGAGACCCAGTACTTC.

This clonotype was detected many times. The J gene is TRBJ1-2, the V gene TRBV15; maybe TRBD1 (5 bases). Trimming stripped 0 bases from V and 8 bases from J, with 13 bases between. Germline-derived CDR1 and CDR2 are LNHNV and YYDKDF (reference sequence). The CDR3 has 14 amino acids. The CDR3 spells CATSRDGGFGGYTF. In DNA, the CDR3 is TGTGCCACCAGCAGAGATGGGGGGTTCGGGGGCTACACCTTC.

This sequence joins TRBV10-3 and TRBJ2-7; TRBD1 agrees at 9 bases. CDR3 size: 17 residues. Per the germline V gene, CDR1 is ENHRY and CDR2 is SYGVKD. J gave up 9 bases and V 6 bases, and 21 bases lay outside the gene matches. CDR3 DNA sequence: TGTGCCATCAGGGGAGGACAGGGGATTTTCGTATCCCCCGGGCAGTACTTC. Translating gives CAIRGGQGIFVSPGQYF.

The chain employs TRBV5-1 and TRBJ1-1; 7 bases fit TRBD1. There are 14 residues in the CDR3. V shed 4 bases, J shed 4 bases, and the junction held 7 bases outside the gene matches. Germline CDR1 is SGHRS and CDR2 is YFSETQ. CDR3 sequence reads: CASSVGQPGTEAFF. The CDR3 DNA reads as TGCGCCAGCAGCGTGGGACAGCCTGGCACTGAAGCTTTCTTT.

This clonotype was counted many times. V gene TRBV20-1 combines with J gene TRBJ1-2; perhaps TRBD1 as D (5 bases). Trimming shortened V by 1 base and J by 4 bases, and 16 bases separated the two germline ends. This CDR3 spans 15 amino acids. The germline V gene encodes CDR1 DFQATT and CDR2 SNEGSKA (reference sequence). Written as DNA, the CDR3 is TGCAGTGCTAGAGGCGCCGGGACGGTTCTCTATGGCTACACCTTC. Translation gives CSARGAGTVLYGYTF.

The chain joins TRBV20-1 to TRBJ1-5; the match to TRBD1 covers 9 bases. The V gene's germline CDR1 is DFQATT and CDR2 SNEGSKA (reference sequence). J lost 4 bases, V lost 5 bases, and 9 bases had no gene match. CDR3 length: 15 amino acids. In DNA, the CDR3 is TGCAGTGCTCTAGAATGGGACAGGGAGAATCAGCCCCAGCATTTT. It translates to CSALEWDRENQPQHF.

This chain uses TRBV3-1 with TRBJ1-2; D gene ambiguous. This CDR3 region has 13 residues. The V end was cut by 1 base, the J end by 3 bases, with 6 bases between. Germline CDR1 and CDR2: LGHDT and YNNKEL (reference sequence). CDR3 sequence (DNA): TGTGCCAGCAGCCAAGTCCAAGACTATGGCTACACCTTC. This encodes CASSQVQDYGYTF.

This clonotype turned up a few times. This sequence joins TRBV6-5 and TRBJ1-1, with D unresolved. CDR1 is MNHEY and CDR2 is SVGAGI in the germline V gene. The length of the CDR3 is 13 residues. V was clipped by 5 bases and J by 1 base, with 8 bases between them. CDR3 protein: CASSGRENTEAFF. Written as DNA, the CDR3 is TGTGCCAGCAGTGGACGGGAGAACACTGAAGCTTTCTTT.

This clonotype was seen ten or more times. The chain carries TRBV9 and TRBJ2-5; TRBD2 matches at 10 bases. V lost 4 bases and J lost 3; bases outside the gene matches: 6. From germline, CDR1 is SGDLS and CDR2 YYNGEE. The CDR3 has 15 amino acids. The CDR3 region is CASSYGLAGEETQYF. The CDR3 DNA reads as TGTGCCAGCAGCTATGGCCTAGCGGGAGAAGAGACCCAGTACTTC.

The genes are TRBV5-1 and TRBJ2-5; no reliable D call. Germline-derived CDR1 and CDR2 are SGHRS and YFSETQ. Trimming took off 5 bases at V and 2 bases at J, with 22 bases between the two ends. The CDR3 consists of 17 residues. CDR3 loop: CASRFSVQTVPQETQYF. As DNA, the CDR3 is TGCGCCAGCAGATTTTCGGTGCAGACGGTACCTCAAGAGACCCAGTACTTC.

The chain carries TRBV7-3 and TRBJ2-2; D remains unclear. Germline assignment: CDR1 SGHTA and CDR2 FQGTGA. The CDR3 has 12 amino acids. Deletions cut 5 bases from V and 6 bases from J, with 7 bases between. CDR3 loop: CASSAYSGELFF. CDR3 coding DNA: TGTGCCAGCAGCGCGTACTCCGGGGAGCTGTTTTTT.

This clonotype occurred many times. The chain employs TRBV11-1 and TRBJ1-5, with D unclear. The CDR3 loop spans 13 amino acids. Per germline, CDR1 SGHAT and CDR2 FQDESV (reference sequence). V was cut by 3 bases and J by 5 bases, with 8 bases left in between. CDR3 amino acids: CASSLFPDQPQHF. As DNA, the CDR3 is TGTGCCAGCAGCTTGTTCCCGGATCAGCCCCAGCATTTT.

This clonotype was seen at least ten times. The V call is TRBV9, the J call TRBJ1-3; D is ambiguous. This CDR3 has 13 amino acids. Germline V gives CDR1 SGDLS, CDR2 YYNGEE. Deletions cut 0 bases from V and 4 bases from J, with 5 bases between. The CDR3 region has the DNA TGTGCCAGCAGCGTAGAGACGGGAAACACCATATATTTT. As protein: CASSVETGNTIYF. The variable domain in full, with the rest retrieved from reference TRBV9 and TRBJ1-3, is DSGVTQTPKHLITATGQRVTLRCSPRSGDLSVYWYQQSLDQGLQFLIQYYNGEERAKGNILERFSAQQFPDLHSELNLSSLELGDSALYFCASSVETGNTIYFGEGSWLTVV.

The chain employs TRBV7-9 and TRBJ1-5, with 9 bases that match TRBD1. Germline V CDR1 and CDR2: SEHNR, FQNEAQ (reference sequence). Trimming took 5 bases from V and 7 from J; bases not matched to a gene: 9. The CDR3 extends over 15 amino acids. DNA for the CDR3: TGTGCCAGCAGCCGCGGGGGGACAGGGACCCAGCCCCAGCATTTT. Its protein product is CASSRGGTGTQPQHF.